This is a list of T cell receptor beta chains from one sample in a study of OX40 agonist ivuxolimab in advanced cancers. Assay: immunoSEQ multiplex PCR; the TCRdb copy retains only in-frame clones and omits some. The table lists roughly 79,000 clones, roughly 92% of them singletons. The sequenced sample was CD4+ or CD8+ T cells sorted from blood, obtained in a trial of the OX40 agonist ivuxolimab. These receptors were obtained from an adult with an advanced solid tumor such as melanoma, head and neck, liver or kidney cancer. The CDR3 runs from the conserved cysteine through the conserved F or W. D genes are given only for firm matches. Rows give clone size only sometimes, using once, few, many, or a class for an expanded clone.

j_call d_call clone_size v_call cdr3_nt cdr3_aa
TRBJ2-7 TRBD2 - TRBV2 TGTGCCAGCAGTGAAAGGGTAGCGGGGGGTTACGAGCAGTACTTC CASSERVAGGYEQYF
TRBJ2-3 TRBD2 few TRBV7-2 TGTGCCAGCAGCTTCGGGACTAGCGAGACAGATACGCAGTATTTT CASSFGTSETDTQYF
TRBJ1-6 - once TRBV27 TGTGCCAGCAGTTTTCGGGGGGTACCCTATAATTCACCCCTCCACTTT CASSFRGVPYNSPLHF
TRBJ1-2 - - TRBV19 TGTGCCAGTAGCTCACCTTACAGGGAACGGGGCTATGGCTACACCTTC CASSSPYRERGYGYTF
TRBJ2-5 TRBD1 - TRBV5-6 TGTGCCAGCAGCGAACCGGGACAGGATTTCTCATGGGAGACCCAGTACTTC CASSEPGQDFSWETQYF
TRBJ2-7 TRBD2 once TRBV4-2 TGTGCCAGCAGCCCCCTAGGGACTAGCGGGGGGGCCCCTTCCTACGAGCAGTACTTC CASSPLGTSGGAPSYEQYF
TRBJ1-1 TRBD1 - TRBV4-1 TGCGCCAGCAGCCAGGTCCAACAGGGGGCGTATCTTGGGGACACTGAAGCTTTCTTT CASSQVQQGAYLGDTEAFF
TRBJ2-7 - - TRBV10-3 TGTGCCTCAGCGCCCGGGGAAACCTACGAGCAGTACTTC CASAPGETYEQYF
TRBJ2-7 TRBD2 - TRBV13 TGTGCCAGCAGCTTAGACGGGACTAGCGCCGAGCAGTACTTC CASSLDGTSAEQYF
TRBJ1-2 - - TRBV29-1 TGCAGCGTTGAAGACGTGGGAAATGGCTACACCTTC CSVEDVGNGYTF